The T cell receptor (beta chain) under discussion was sequenced for a study of OX40 agonist ivuxolimab in advanced cancers. Study information: It was ivuxolimab, an agonistic anti-OX40 (CD134) antibody, that patients were treated with.

Note on this clone: Antigen unknown.

Blood sampling was done at baseline, cycle 4 day 1, and cycle 7 day 1. Germline-derived CDR1 and CDR2 are SNHLY and FYNNEI. V was trimmed by 4 bases and J by 3 bases, leaving 16 bases between them. The CDR3 runs to 16 residues. The study, taken as a whole, reports: Relative to CD4+ cells, CD8+ T cells on average had more expanded clones. Specificity for antigen went undetermined in the expanded peripheral T cells.

Only in-frame clones appear in the TCRdb table, and some are missing; sequencing was by immunoSEQ multiplex PCR. The sample carries roughly 80,000 clones, around 87% recorded once. The origin of this receptor is an adult with an advanced solid tumor such as melanoma, head and neck, liver or kidney cancer. Sequencing used CD4+ or CD8+ T cells sorted from blood, obtained in a trial of the OX40 agonist ivuxolimab. The V call is TRBV2, the J call TRBJ1-5; D gene ambiguous. The CDR3 here is CASSAETSGINQPQHF. The CDR3 DNA follows: TGTGCCAGCAGTGCCGAGACTTCGGGGATCAATCAGCCCCAGCATTTT. The variable domain in full, completed from reference TRBV2 and TRBJ1-5, reads EPEVTQTPSHQVTQMGQEVILRCVPISNHLYFYWYRQILGQKVEFLVSFYNNEISEKSEIFDDQFSVERPDGSNFTLKIRSTKLEDSAMYFCASSAETSGINQPQHFGDGTRLSIL.